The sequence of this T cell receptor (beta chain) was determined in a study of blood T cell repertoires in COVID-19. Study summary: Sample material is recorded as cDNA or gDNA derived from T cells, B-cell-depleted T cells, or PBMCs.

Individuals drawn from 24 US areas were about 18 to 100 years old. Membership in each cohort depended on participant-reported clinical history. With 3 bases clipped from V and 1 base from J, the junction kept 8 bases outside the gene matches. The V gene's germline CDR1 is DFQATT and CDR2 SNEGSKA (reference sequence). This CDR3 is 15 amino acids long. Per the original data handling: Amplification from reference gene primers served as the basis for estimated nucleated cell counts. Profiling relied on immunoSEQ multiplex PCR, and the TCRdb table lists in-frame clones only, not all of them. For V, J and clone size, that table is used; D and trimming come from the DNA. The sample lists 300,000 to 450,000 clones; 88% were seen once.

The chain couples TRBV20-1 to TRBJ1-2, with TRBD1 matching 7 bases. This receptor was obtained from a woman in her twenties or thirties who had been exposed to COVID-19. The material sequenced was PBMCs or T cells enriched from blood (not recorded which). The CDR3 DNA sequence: TGCAGTGCTAGTGGGGGACAGAGGATTAACTATGGCTACACCTTC. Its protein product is CSASGGQRINYGYTF.